Listed here are 2 T cell receptor beta chains from one sample, sequenced in a study of T cells expressing NK-cell markers. One entry per CDR3 protein, without DNA, is what TCRdb gives after re-calling the 5' RACE reads. In total, the table holds 500,000 or so distinct CDR3 sequences. The sequenced sample was blood T cells: a sorted CD56 or NKG2C T cell subset, CD4+ or CD8+ T cells, or bulk PBMC T cells (not recorded which). The receptors originated from a young man in good health.

The V gene is TRBV11-1, the J gene TRBJ2-1. CDR3 length equals 20 residues. Looked up from germline, CDR1 is SGHAT and CDR2 is FQDESV (reference sequence). CDR3 amino acids: CASSQLRGRISGLGYNEQFF.

The chain is built from TRBV3-1 and TRBJ1-4. The CDR3 totals 15 residues. The V gene's germline CDR1 is LGHDT and CDR2 YNNKEL (reference sequence). This CDR3 is CASSQGRATNEKLFF.